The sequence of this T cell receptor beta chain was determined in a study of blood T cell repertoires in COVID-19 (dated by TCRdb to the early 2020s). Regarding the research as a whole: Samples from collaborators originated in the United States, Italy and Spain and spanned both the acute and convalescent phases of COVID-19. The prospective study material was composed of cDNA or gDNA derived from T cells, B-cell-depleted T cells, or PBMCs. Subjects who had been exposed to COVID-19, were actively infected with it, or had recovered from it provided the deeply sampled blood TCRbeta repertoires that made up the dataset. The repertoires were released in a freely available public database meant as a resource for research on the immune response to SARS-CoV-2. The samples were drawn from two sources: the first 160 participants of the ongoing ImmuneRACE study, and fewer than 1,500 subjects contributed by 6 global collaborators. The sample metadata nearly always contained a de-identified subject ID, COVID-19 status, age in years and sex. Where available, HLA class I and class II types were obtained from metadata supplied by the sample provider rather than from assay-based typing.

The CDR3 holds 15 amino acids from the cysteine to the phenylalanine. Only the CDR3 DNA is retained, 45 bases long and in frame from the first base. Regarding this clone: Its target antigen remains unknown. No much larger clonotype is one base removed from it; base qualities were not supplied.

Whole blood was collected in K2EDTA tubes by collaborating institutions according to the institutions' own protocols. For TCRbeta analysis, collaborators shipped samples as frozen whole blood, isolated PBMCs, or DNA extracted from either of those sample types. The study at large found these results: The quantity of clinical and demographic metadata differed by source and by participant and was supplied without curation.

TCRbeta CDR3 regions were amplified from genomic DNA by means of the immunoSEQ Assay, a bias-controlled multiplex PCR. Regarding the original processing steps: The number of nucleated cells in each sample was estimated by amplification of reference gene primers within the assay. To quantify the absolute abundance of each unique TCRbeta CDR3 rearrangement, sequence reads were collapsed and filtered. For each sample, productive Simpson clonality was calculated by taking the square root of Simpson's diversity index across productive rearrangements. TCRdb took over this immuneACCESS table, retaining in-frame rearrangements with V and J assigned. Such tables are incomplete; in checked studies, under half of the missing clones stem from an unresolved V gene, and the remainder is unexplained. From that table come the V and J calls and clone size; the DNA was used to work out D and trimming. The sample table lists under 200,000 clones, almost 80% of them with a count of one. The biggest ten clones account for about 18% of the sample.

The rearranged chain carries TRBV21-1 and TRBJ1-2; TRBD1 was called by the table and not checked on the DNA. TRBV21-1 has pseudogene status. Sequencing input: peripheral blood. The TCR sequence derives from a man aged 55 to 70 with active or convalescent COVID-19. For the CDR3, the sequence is CASSKSGTPDYGYTF. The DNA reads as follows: TGTGCCAGCAGCAAATCCGGGACACCGGACTATGGCTACACCTTC.